These 23 T cell receptor beta chains share one sample of origin, sequenced in a study of regulatory T cells in long-lasting Graves disease. Time point here: persistent/refractory GD, antithyroid drugs over 5 years with positive TRAb. With RNA extracted from PBMCs as input, the TCR library was made. The TCR beta library used iRepertoire HTBI primers with Arm-PCR amplification of CDR3. TCRdb reprocessed the multiplex PCR reads with MiXCR, giving one entry per CDR3 protein. The repertoire holds about 310,000 distinct CDR3 sequences, 20% to 25% seen once, with more than 55% in the top ten. The source material was peripheral blood mononuclear cells (PBMCs), sampled when the disease was refractory, from a patient treated with antithyroid drugs. All receptors come from a female donor with Graves disease.

This clonotype was picked up many times. The V call is TRBV28, the J call TRBJ2-7; TRBD1 might be the D (5 bases). CDR1 is MDHEN, CDR2 SYDVKM, per germline. V was trimmed by 4 bases and J by 4 bases, leaving 8 bases between them. CDR3 size: 12 residues. CDR3 region: CASSSKGYEQYF. The DNA of the CDR3 is TGTGCCAGCAGTTCGAAGGGGTACGAGCAGTACTTC.

This sequence joins TRBV6-1 and TRBJ2-5; D ambiguous. The germline CDR1 and CDR2 sequences are MNHNS and SASEGT. The germline V and J ends were trimmed by 10 bases and 10 bases, with 7 bases remaining between them. The CDR3 has 8 residues. CDR3 in amino acids: CATLGQYF. The CDR3 DNA reads as TGTGCCACCCTTGGCCAGTACTTC.

This clonotype has a count of ten or more. The CDR3 spells CASLRDSDQPQHF. DNA of the CDR3: TGTGCCAGCCTCCGGGACAGCGATCAGCCCCAGCATTTT. The chain employs TRBV2 and TRBJ1-5; 7 positions agree with TRBD1. The CDR3 runs 13 residues. The V segment lost 8 bases and the J segment 5 bases; nucleotides outside the gene matches: 6. Per germline, CDR1 SNHLY and CDR2 FYNNEI.

The rearrangement joins TRBV28 to TRBJ2-3; 8 bases agree with TRBD2. Trimming cost V 5 bases and J 9 bases; bases outside gene matches: 10. Germline V gene data show CDR1 as MDHEN and CDR2 as SYDVKM. The CDR3 totals 14 residues. The CDR3 is CASSIQRGPSTQYF. The CDR3 DNA is TGTGCCAGCAGTATACAGCGGGGGCCCAGCACGCAGTATTTT.

Points on this clonotype: A read error may explain this, as a much larger clone is one base away. This chain joins TRBV7-9 and TRBJ2-7; perhaps TRBD2 as D (5 bases). The CDR3 has 13 amino acids. Germline V gives CDR1 SEHNR, CDR2 FQNEAQ (reference sequence). CDR3 amino acids: CASRLVASGEQYF. CDR3 in DNA: TGTGCCAGCAGGTTAGTCGCTTCGGGGGAGCAGTACTTC.

The chain has TRBV28 and TRBJ2-1, with TRBD2 matching over 13 bases. CDR1 and CDR2 (germline): MDHEN, SYDVKM. There are 16 residues in the CDR3. V gave up 4 bases and J gave up 7 bases; unmatched junction bases: 7. The CDR3 sequence is CASSSPGTSGKNEQFF. CDR3 bases: TGTGCCAGCAGTTCCCCCGGGACTAGCGGGAAAAATGAGCAGTTCTTC.

The rearrangement uses TRBV20-1 and TRBJ1-5; D is perhaps TRBD1 (5 bases). Trimming removed 5 bases at V and 10 bases at J, with 15 bases between. CDR3 length equals 12 residues. Germline V gene sequence: CDR1 DFQATT, CDR2 SNEGSKA (reference sequence). This CDR3 is CSAGTLGTPQHF. The DNA for the CDR3 is TGCAGTGCTGGGACCCTAGGTACTCCCCAGCATTTT.

This clonotype was observed a few times. Here the CDR3 DNA reads TGTGCCAGTAGTATTGGCGGCCCTTCCTACAATGAGCAGTTCTTC. Translation gives CASSIGGPSYNEQFF. V usage is TRBV19 and J usage is TRBJ2-1; D unclear. Germline V gene sequence: CDR1 LNHDA, CDR2 SQIVND (reference sequence). Trimming took 3 bases from V and 1 from J, leaving 10 bases between them. The CDR3 is made up of 15 amino acids.

The chain recombines TRBV6-2 or TRBV6-3 with TRBJ2-7; D might be TRBD1 or TRBD2, each matching 6 bases. Trimming left V 6 bases short and J 4 bases short, with 16 bases between. This CDR3 is built from 14 residues. Germline V gene data show CDR1 as MNHEY and CDR2 as SVGEGT. The CDR3 DNA is TGTGCCAGCAGCCGGGAAGGAGGGGGTTACGAGCAGTACTTC. This encodes CASSREGGGYEQYF.

This clonotype was seen at least ten times. V gene TRBV12-3 or TRBV12-4 combines with J gene TRBJ2-5; D could derive from TRBD1 or TRBD2 (5 bases each). V was pared by 8 bases and J by 5 bases, with 15 bases between. CDR3 size: 13 residues. The CDR3 nucleotides are TGTGCCAGCGGCCGGGACGGATGGGAGACCCAGTACTTC. This gives the protein CASGRDGWETQYF.

As to this clonotype: With a much larger clone just one base away, this may be a read error. V is TRBV27 and J is TRBJ2-4, with TRBD1 matching over 8 bases. This CDR3 region has 15 residues. Germline CDR1 MNHEY, CDR2 SMNVEV (reference sequence). The CDR3 loop reads CAGSLYSGTGDIQYF. The CDR3 bases are TGTGCCGGCAGTTTATACTCCGGGACAGGAGACATTCAGTACTTC.

This clonotype appeared many times. The CDR3 protein is CASSSTGIPYEQYF. DNA for the CDR3: TGTGCCAGCAGTTCCACCGGGATCCCCTACGAGCAGTACTTC. The rearrangement uses TRBV12-3 or TRBV12-4 and TRBJ2-7; perhaps TRBD2 as D (5 bases). The CDR3 has 14 amino acids. V shed 4 bases and J shed 2 bases, with 12 bases lying between them.

This clonotype was seen only a few times. The chain combines TRBV19 with TRBJ2-7; the D gene could be TRBD1 or TRBD2 (5 bases each). This CDR3 contains 13 residues. The V end lost 4 bases, the J end lost 3 bases, and 10 bases lay between the germline ends. Germline V gene lookup returns CDR1 LNHDA and CDR2 SQIVND (reference sequence). CDR3 DNA: TGTGCCAGTAGTACCGGGACCAACTACGAGCAGTACTTC. This translates into CASSTGTNYEQYF.

This clonotype has only a few counts. The chain combines TRBV19 with TRBJ1-5, with D perhaps TRBD1 (6 bases). The CDR3 runs to 15 residues. With 0 bases removed from V and 4 bases from J, the gap between germline ends came to 10 bases. Germline loops: CDR1 LNHDA, CDR2 SQIVND (reference sequence). CDR3 residues: CASSIDRGGNQPQHF. The CDR3 DNA follows: TGTGCCAGTAGTATAGACAGGGGCGGTAATCAGCCCCAGCATTTT.

The chain couples TRBV6-1 to TRBJ2-1; 9 positions agree with TRBD2. CDR1 is MNHNS and CDR2 is SASEGT in the germline V gene. The ends lost 1 base at V and 2 bases at J; junction bases unmatched: 12. The CDR3 totals 19 residues. This CDR3 is CASSEGGSGSTKAYNEQFF. CDR3 nucleotides: TGTGCCAGCAGTGAAGGAGGTAGCGGGAGCACCAAGGCCTACAATGAGCAGTTCTTC.

There are many counts of this clonotype. The chain recombines TRBV7-9 with TRBJ1-1; D perhaps matches TRBD1 (5 bases). CDR1 and CDR2 from the germline V gene are SEHNR and FQNEAQ (reference sequence). The V end was cut by 5 bases, the J end by 10 bases, with 14 bases between. The CDR3 runs 12 residues. Here the CDR3 DNA reads TGTGCCAGCAGCGAGCAGGGTGAACGAGCTTTCTTT. This encodes CASSEQGERAFF.

A remark on this clonotype: An end of the junction differs from the germline gene, which may be a read error. The genes are TRBV24-1 and TRBJ2-4; D is possibly TRBD1 or TRBD2 (5 bases each). The CDR3 is 15 amino acids. From germline, CDR1 is KGHDR and CDR2 SFDVKD. CDR3 in amino acids: CTTSDSGTAKNIQYF. For the CDR3, the DNA is TGTACCACCAGTGATTCCGGGACAGCCAAAAACATTCAGTACTTC.

This chain joins TRBV5-1 and TRBJ2-2; 11 nucleotides line up with TRBD2. V dropped 2 bases and J dropped 0; count of bases not matched to a gene: 9. The CDR3 spans 19 residues. In germline, CDR1 is SGHRS, CDR2 YFSETQ. In DNA, the CDR3 is TGCGCCAGCAGCTTTATAGCGGGAGGGCCCCTTACGAACACCGGGGAGCTGTTTTTT. Its protein product is CASSFIAGGPLTNTGELFF.

Many counts were recorded for this clonotype. This chain links TRBV18 with TRBJ2-5; D not resolved. Germline loops: CDR1 KGHSH, CDR2 LQKENI. The V end lost 0 bases, the J end lost 3 bases, and 5 bases lay between the germline ends. The CDR3 covers 13 residues. CDR3 DNA: TGTGCCAGCTCACCACCCAGCGAAGAGACCCAGTACTTC. It is translated as CASSPPSEETQYF.

This clonotype was observed a few times. V and J are TRBV7-2 and TRBJ2-7; D is perhaps TRBD2 (7 bases). The length of the CDR3 is 13 residues. V lost 5 bases to trimming and J lost 7 bases, with 15 bases between them. The germline CDR1 and CDR2 sequences are SGHTA and FQGNSA. CDR3 residues: CASSLGGAGEQYF. As DNA, the CDR3 is TGTGCCAGCAGCCTGGGGGGGGCGGGGGAGCAGTACTTC.

Note on this clonotype: A clone one base away is much larger, so this may be a read error. V and J are TRBV20-1 and TRBJ1-2, with a weak D call TRBD1 (5 bases). This CDR3 has 12 amino acids. V was clipped by 7 bases and J by 6 bases, with 15 bases between them. CDR1 is DFQATT and CDR2 is SNEGSKA in the germline V gene (reference sequence). CDR3 coding DNA: TGCAGTGTTACCGGCAGGGTGGATGGCTACACCTTC. As protein: CSVTGRVDGYTF.

This sequence joins TRBV7-9 and TRBJ2-3; no definite D call. This CDR3 comprises 14 residues. Germline V gene sequence: CDR1 SEHNR, CDR2 FQNEAQ (reference sequence). With 0 bases removed from V and 5 bases from J, the gap between germline ends came to 9 bases. The CDR3 is CASSLAVQEDTQYF. CDR3 DNA sequence: TGTGCCAGCAGCTTAGCTGTGCAGGAAGATACGCAGTATTTT.

A note on this clonotype: A single base separates this from a much larger clone, so it may be a read error. This chain connects TRBV7-8 to TRBJ2-7, with TRBD1 matching 8 bases. V lost 5 bases to trimming and J lost 6 bases; unmatched junction nucleotides: 3. Per germline, CDR1 SGHVS and CDR2 FQNEAQ. The CDR3 covers 12 residues. CDR3 in amino acids: CASSRTGGEQYF. The CDR3, as DNA: TGTGCCAGCAGCAGAACAGGGGGCGAGCAGTACTTC. Together with reference TRBV7-8 and TRBJ2-7, the CDR3 gives the full variable domain: GAGVSQSPRYKVAKRGQDVALRCDPISGHVSLFWYQQALGQGPEFLTYFQNEAQLDKSGLPSDRFFAERPEGSVSTLKIQRTQQEDSAVYLCASSRTGGEQYFGPGTRLTVT.